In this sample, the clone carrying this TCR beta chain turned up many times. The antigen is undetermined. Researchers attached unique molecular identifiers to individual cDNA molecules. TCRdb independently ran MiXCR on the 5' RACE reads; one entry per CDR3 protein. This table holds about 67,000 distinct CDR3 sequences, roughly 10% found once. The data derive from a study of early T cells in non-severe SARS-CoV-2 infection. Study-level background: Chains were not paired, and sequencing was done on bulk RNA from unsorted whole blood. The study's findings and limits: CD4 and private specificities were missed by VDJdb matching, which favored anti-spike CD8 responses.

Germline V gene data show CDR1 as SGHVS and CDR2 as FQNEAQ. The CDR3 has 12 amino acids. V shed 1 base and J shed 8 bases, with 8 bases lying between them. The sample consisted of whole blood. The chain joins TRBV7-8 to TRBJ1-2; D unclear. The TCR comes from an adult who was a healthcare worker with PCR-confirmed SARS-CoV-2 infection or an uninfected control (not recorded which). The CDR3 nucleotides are TGTGCCAGCAGCTTAGGGGAGGAGGGCTACACCTTC. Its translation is CASSLGEEGYTF.